This T cell receptor beta chain was documented in a study of metastatic and nonmetastatic thyroid tumors. Before thyroid surgery, none of the patients had received any treatment. TCRdb redid the clone calls on the PCR reads using MiXCR. The data contain about 27,000 clones, 15% of them seen just once; the ten biggest clones take up roughly 14%. Looked up from germline, CDR1 is SGDLS and CDR2 is YYNGEE. The length of the CDR3 is 16 residues. The J segment lost 5 bases and the V segment lost 0 bases, leaving 9 bases of the junction unmatched. This clone was recorded many times. The TCR was taken from a male donor with papillary thyroid cancer or a benign thyroid nodule (not recorded which). Some clones in this sample may be carry-over from other donors' samples. This rearrangement joins TRBV9 to TRBJ2-5; TRBD2 matches 8 bases. Sequenced: blood. The CDR3 nucleotides are TGTGCCAGCAGCGTAGGAAATGGCGGGGGGCAGGAGACCCAGTACTTC. This sequence encodes CASSVGNGGGQETQYF.